This is a list of T cell receptor beta chains from one sample in a study of glioma-infiltrating T cells after dendritic cell vaccination. Method: immunoSEQ multiplex PCR; TCRdb's copy keeps in-frame clones and lacks some. The sample contains 90,000 or so clones, 81% of which appear only once. The sequences come from blood, collected after dendritic cell vaccination. All receptors come from a human donor with glioblastoma. The CDR3 runs from the conserved cysteine through the conserved F or W. A D gene is named only where the DNA matches it firmly. Size values are once, few and many counts, or a class for expanded clones, and some rows have none.

>TRBD1|NA|TRBV29-1|TRBJ2-7
CSVVDRVYSYEQYF
TGCAGCGTCGTCGACAGGGTCTACTCCTACGAGCAGTACTTC
>NA|NA|TRBV30|TRBJ1-5
CAWSGRDGIGSNQPQHF
TGTGCCTGGAGTGGGAGGGACGGGATAGGAAGCAATCAGCCCCAGCATTTT
>TRBD2|NA|TRBV9|TRBJ2-1
CASSVAMGGILVNEQFF
TGTGCCAGCAGCGTAGCGATGGGGGGGATCCTAGTCAATGAGCAGTTCTTC
>TRBD2|NA|TRBV14|TRBJ2-7
CASSQVRGLAVGEQYF
TGTGCCAGCAGCCAAGTAAGGGGACTAGCGGTCGGCGAGCAGTACTTC
>NA|few|TRBV2|TRBJ2-7
CASSERAYEQYF
TGTGCCAGCAGTGAAAGAGCCTACGAGCAGTACTTC
>TRBD2|NA|TRBV7-3|TRBJ2-3
CASSPFLQPGTSGSPSTDTQYF
TGTGCCAGCAGCCCTTTCTTACAGCCCGGGACTAGCGGGAGCCCTAGCACAGATACGCAGTATTTT
>TRBD2|NA|TRBV7-3|TRBJ2-3
CASSLAGGKTDTQYF
TGTGCCAGCAGCTTAGCGGGAGGGAAAACAGATACGCAGTATTTT
>TRBD1|NA|TRBV5-1|TRBJ1-2
CASSSGQVTLNYGYTF
TGCGCCAGCAGCTCGGGACAGGTGACCCTGAACTATGGCTACACCTTC
>TRBD1|once|TRBV15|TRBJ2-3
CATSRDLGQGFLVADTQYF
TGTGCCACCAGCAGAGATCTGGGACAGGGTTTTTTGGTGGCAGATACGCAGTATTTT
>NA|NA|TRBV14|TRBJ2-1
CASSPIKYPSGGGTPYNEQFF
TGTGCCAGCAGCCCTATAAAGTACCCGAGCGGCGGGGGCACCCCCTACAATGAGCAGTTCTTC
>TRBD2|few|TRBV5-1|TRBJ2-1
CASSLGVAGIYNEQFF
TGCGCCAGCAGCTTGGGGGTAGCGGGAATCTACAATGAGCAGTTCTTC
>TRBD1|few|TRBV18|TRBJ1-5
CASSRTLQGGAGQPQHF
TGTGCCAGCTCACGAACCCTACAGGGGGGGGCTGGTCAGCCCCAGCATTTT
>TRBD2|NA|TRBV5-6|TRBJ2-5
CASSPGSGGRKTQYF
TGTGCCAGCAGCCCGGGTAGCGGGGGGAGGAAGACCCAGTACTTC
>NA|few|TRBV27|TRBJ1-2
CASSLSAGAYGYTF
TGTGCCAGCAGTTTATCTGCGGGGGCCTATGGCTACACCTTC
>NA|few|TRBV6-1|TRBJ2-2
CASNRDPNTGELFF
TGTGCCAGCAACAGGGACCCAAACACCGGGGAGCTGTTTTTT
>NA|NA|TRBV5-1|TRBJ1-2
CASARQSNYGYTF
TGCGCCAGCGCCCGACAGAGTAACTATGGCTACACCTTC
>NA|NA|TRBV27|TRBJ1-2
CASGPRGWSGYTF
TGTGCCAGCGGCCCCCGGGGATGGAGTGGCTACACCTTC
>TRBD1|NA|TRBV5-1|TRBJ2-6
CASSHLGPGQTSSGANVLTF
TGCGCCAGCAGCCATCTAGGGCCGGGACAGACCTCCTCTGGGGCCAACGTCCTGACTTTC
>TRBD1|NA|TRBV5-1|TRBJ2-1
CASSNTGDSYNEQFF
TGCGCCAGCAGCAATACAGGGGACTCCTACAATGAGCAGTTCTTC
>TRBD1|once|TRBV5-1|TRBJ1-2
CASSAGRQGYYDYTF
TGCGCCAGCAGCGCCGGGCGACAGGGTTACTATGACTACACCTTC
>TRBD1|NA|TRBV6-5|TRBJ2-5
CATSDRVIQTQYF
TGTGCCACCTCGGACAGGGTAATTCAGACCCAGTACTTC
>TRBD2|once|TRBV9|TRBJ2-2
CASSVGSSGTTGELFF
TGTGCCAGCAGCGTAGGGTCTAGCGGGACTACCGGGGAGCTGTTTTTT
>NA|NA|TRBV6-5|TRBJ1-6
CASSYGMAGNSPLHF
TGTGCCAGCAGTTACGGTATGGCAGGGAATTCACCCCTCCACTTT
>TRBD1|NA|TRBV19|TRBJ1-6
CASSTPRQGNSPLHF
TGTGCCAGTAGTACCCCCCGACAGGGGAATTCACCCCTCCACTTT
>NA|NA|TRBV27|TRBJ1-5
CASSFRVSNQPQHF
TGTGCCAGCAGTTTCCGGGTTAGCAATCAGCCCCAGCATTTT
>TRBD2|NA|TRBV6-1|TRBJ2-2
CASTSGGANGELFF
TGTGCCAGCACTAGCGGGGGGGCGAACGGGGAGCTGTTTTTT
>NA|NA|TRBV4-1|TRBJ2-7
CASSQGNGLDPYEQYF
TGCGCCAGCAGCCAAGGAAATGGCCTAGATCCCTACGAGCAGTACTTC
>NA|once|TRBV9|TRBJ1-1
CASSAKPGNSEAFF
TGTGCCAGCAGCGCGAAGCCGGGAAACAGTGAAGCTTTCTTT
>NA|NA|TRBV7-9|TRBJ1-4
CASSLQRDSWSEKLFF
TGTGCCAGCAGCCTTCAGCGGGACTCCTGGAGTGAAAAACTGTTTTTT